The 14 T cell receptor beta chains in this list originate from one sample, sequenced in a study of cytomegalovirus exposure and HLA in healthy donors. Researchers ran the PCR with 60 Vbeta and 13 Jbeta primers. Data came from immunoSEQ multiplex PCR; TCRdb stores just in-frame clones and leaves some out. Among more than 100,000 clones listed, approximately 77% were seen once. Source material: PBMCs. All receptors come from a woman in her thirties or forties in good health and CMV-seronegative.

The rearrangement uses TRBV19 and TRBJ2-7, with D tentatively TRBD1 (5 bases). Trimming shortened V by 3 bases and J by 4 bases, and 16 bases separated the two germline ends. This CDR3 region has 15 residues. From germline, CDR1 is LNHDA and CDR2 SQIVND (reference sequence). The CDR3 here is CASSIGQPGHYEQYF. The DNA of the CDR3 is TGTGCCAGTAGTATTGGACAACCAGGGCATTACGAGCAGTACTTC.

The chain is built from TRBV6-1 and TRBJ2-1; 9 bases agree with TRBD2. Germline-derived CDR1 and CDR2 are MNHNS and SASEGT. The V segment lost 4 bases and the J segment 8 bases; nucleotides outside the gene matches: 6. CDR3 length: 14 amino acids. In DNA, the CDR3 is TGTGCCAGCAGTGGGTGGCGGGGGGGCGATGAGCAGTTCTTC. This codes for CASSGWRGGDEQFF.

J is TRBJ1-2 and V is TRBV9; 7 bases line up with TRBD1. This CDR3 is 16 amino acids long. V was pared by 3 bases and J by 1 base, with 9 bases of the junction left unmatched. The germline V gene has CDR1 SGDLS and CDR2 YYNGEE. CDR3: CASSGLKGQINYGYTF. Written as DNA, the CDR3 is TGTGCCAGCAGCGGATTGAAGGGACAGATTAACTATGGCTACACCTTC.

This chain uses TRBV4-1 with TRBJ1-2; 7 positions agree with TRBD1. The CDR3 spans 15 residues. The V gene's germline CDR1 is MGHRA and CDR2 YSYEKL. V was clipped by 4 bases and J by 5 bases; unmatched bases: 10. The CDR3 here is CASSRTGTELYGYTF. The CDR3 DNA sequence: TGCGCCAGCAGCCGAACCGGGACAGAGCTTTATGGCTACACCTTC.

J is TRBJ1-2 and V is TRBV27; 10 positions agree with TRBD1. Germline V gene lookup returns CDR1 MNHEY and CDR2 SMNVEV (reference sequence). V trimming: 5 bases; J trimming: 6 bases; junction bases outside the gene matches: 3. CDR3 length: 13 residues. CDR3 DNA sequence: TGTGCCAGCAGTGACAGGGGGCCTGATGGCTACACCTTC. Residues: CASSDRGPDGYTF.

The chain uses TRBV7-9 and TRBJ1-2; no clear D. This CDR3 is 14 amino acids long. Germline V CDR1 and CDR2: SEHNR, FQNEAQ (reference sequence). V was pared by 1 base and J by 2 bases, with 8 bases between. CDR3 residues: CASSLVSGNYGYTF. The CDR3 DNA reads TGTGCCAGCAGCTTAGTATCAGGAAACTATGGCTACACCTTC.

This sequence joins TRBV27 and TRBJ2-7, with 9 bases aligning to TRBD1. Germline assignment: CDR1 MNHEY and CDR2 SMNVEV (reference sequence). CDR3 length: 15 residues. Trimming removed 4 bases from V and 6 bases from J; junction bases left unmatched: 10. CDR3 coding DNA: TGTGCCAGCAGTTCTTCCGGGACAGGGATTAGCGAGCAGTACTTC. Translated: CASSSSGTGISEQYF.

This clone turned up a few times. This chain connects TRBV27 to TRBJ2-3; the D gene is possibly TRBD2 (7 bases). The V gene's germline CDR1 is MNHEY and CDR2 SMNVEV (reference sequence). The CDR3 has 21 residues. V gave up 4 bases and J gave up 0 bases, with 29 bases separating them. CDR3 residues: CASSSTHPWGAGTTSTDTQYF. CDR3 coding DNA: TGTGCCAGCAGTTCAACACATCCCTGGGGGGCGGGGACTACTAGCACAGATACGCAGTATTTT.

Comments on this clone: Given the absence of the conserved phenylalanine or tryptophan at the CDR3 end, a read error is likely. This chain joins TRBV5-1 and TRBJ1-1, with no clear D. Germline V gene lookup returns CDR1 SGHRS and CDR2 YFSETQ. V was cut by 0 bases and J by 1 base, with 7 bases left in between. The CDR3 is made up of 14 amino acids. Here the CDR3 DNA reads TGCGCCAGCAGCTTGGACAGCTCGAACACTGAAGCTTTCCTT. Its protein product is CASSLDSSNTEAFL.

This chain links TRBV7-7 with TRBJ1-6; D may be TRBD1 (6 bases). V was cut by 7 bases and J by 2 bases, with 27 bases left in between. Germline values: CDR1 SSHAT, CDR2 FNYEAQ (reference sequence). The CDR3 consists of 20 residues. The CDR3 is CASTLGKDSPSAAYNSPLHF. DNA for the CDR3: TGTGCCAGCACCTTGGGTAAGGACAGTCCCTCAGCGGCCTATAATTCACCCCTCCACTTT. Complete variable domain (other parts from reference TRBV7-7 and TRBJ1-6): GAGVSQSPRYKVTKRGQDVTLRCDPISSHATLYWYQQALGQGPEFLTYFNYEAQPDKSGLPSDRFSAERPEGSISTLTIQRTEQRDSAMYRCASTLGKDSPSAAYNSPLHFGNGTRLTVT.

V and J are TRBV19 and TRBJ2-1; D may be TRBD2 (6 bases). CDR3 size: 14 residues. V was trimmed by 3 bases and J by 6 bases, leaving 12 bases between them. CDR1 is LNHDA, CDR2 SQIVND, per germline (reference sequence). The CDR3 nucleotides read TGTGCCAGTAGTATTGGGACTGGAGGCAATGAGCAGTTCTTC. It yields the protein CASSIGTGGNEQFF. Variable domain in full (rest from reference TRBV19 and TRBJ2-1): DGGITQSPKYLFRKEGQNVTLSCEQNLNHDAMYWYRQDPGQGLRLIYYSQIVNDFQKGDIAEGYSVSREKKESFPLTVTSAQKNPTAFYLCASSIGTGGNEQFFGPGTRLTVL.

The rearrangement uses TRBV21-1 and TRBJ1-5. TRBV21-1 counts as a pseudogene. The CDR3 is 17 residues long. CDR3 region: CASSKEGGGASNQPQHF. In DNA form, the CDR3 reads TGTGCCAGCAGCAAAGAAGGCGGAGGGGCCAGCAATCAGCCCCAGCATTTT.

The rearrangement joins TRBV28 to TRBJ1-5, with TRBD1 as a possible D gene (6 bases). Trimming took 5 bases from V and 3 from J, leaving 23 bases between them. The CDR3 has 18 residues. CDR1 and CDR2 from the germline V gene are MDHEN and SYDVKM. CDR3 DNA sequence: TGTGCCAGCAGTCCCGATACAGGGCTCGGGTTGTTCAATCAGCCCCAGCATTTT. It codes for CASSPDTGLGLFNQPQHF.

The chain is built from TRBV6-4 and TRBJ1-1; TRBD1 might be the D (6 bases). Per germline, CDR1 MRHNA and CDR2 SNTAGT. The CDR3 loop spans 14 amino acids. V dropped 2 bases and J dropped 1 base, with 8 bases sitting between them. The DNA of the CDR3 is TGTGCCAGCAGTGACGGGGGCCCGAACACTGAAGCTTTCTTT. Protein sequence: CASSDGGPNTEAFF.